The 15 T cell receptor beta chains presented below share a single source sample, sequenced in a study of human T cells and chemical hapten exposure. The time point denotes: pre-sensitization, week 0. The treatment: therapeutic diphenylcyclopropenone sensitization with weekly scalp DPC. Each CDR3 protein is one row after TCRdb ran MiXCR on the RACE reads. The sample carries fewer than 350,000 distinct CDR3 sequences, approximately 7.5% recorded once. Here the sequenced sample was whole blood, taken in connection with sensitization to the hapten diphenylcyclopropenone (DPC). The receptor source for this set is a man younger than 35 with alopecia areata. Some clones in this sample may be carry-over from other donors' samples.

The genes are TRBV7-2 and TRBJ1-1; D uncertain. From germline, CDR1 is SGHTA and CDR2 FQGNSA. CDR3 length equals 15 residues. Trimming left V 2 bases short and J 4 bases short, with 14 bases between. CDR3 in amino acids: CASSLRPGASTEAFF. Here the CDR3 DNA reads TGTGCCAGCAGCTTAAGGCCAGGCGCGAGCACTGAAGCTTTCTTT.

The J gene is TRBJ1-6, the V gene TRBV5-1; 7 bases are shared with TRBD1. Germline assignment: CDR1 SGHRS and CDR2 YFSETQ. V was clipped by 0 bases and J by 7 bases; unmatched bases: 10. There are 17 residues in the CDR3. The CDR3 loop reads CASSLAPGQPENSPLHF. CDR3 nucleotides: TGCGCCAGCAGCTTGGCCCCGGGACAGCCAGAGAATTCACCCCTCCACTTT.

V gene TRBV20-1 combines with J gene TRBJ1-6; 7 bases agree with TRBD1. The CDR3 extends over 14 amino acids. Germline trimming cut 1 base from V and 5 bases from J; bases unmatched to any gene: 2. Germline CDR1 reads DFQATT; CDR2 reads SNEGSKA (reference sequence). The CDR3 loop is CSARGDSDNSPLHF. The CDR3 nucleotides read TGCAGTGCTAGAGGGGACAGTGATAATTCACCCCTCCACTTT.

This clonotype was seen only a few times. The chain has TRBV20-1 and TRBJ2-2; no clear D. Germline CDR1 DFQATT, CDR2 SNEGSKA (reference sequence). There are 14 residues in the CDR3. The V and J ends lost 2 bases and 7 bases respectively, with 14 bases between them. CDR3 DNA: TGCAGTGCTAGAAAAAGACTTTTATTCGGGGAGCTGTTTTTT. The encoded protein is CSARKRLLFGELFF.

This clonotype was observed at least ten times. This chain joins TRBV19 and TRBJ1-5; 7 positions match TRBD1. CDR1 LNHDA and CDR2 SQIVND come from the germline V gene (reference sequence). Trimming at V came to 4 bases and at J to 3 bases, leaving 6 bases not matched to a gene. The CDR3 consists of 15 residues. Written as DNA, the CDR3 is TGTGCCAGTAGTAGAAGGGGGCTGGACAATCAGCCCCAGCATTTT. It specifies CASSRRGLDNQPQHF.

This clonotype was seen ten or more times. The chain employs TRBV6-2 or TRBV6-3 and TRBJ2-7, with D possibly TRBD1 on 6 matching bases. This CDR3 spans 13 amino acids. Germline-derived CDR1 and CDR2 are MNHEY and SVGEGT. The V end was cut by 6 bases, the J end by 9 bases, with 18 bases between. The CDR3 sequence is CASSPGTSIGQYF. The CDR3, as DNA: TGTGCCAGCAGCCCCGGGACATCGATTGGGCAGTACTTC.

This clonotype was observed many times. V is TRBV7-8 and J is TRBJ2-1, with 10 bases that match TRBD1. This CDR3 comprises 16 residues. Trimming removed 5 bases from V and 1 base from J; junction bases left unmatched: 5. The V gene's germline CDR1 is SGHVS and CDR2 FQNEAQ. The CDR3 coding sequence is TGTGCCAGCAGCAAAGGACAGGGGGGGTCCTACAATGAGCAGTTCTTC. It encodes CASSKGQGGSYNEQFF.

Only a few counts were recorded for this clonotype. The V gene is TRBV6-5, the J gene TRBJ2-5, with TRBD1 identical over 8 bases. V was pared by 5 bases and J by 3 bases, with 5 bases of the junction left unmatched. Germline V gene sequence: CDR1 MNHEY, CDR2 SVGAGI. CDR3 length: 14 amino acids. The CDR3 spells CASSLQTGEETQYF. The CDR3 nucleotides are TGTGCCAGCAGTCTGCAGACAGGGGAAGAGACCCAGTACTTC.

The chain has TRBV24-1 and TRBJ2-1; D call uncertain. The V end was cut by 5 bases, the J end by 4 bases, with 8 bases between. Germline V gene lookup returns CDR1 KGHDR and CDR2 SFDVKD. There are 13 residues in the CDR3. CDR3 protein: CATSGGGYNEQFF. The CDR3 bases are TGTGCCACCAGTGGGGGTGGTTACAATGAGCAGTTCTTC.

This clonotype was recorded many times. V gene TRBV12-3 or TRBV12-4 combines with J gene TRBJ2-3; D gene ambiguous. V shed 3 bases and J shed 4 bases, with 8 bases lying between them. This CDR3 comprises 13 residues. As DNA, the CDR3 is TGTGCCAGCAGTTTCTCCCGAGCAGATACGCAGTATTTT. It is translated as CASSFSRADTQYF.

The chain couples TRBV6-5 to TRBJ2-7; 8 bases map to TRBD1. Unmatched junction bases numbered 6, after V lost 0 bases and J lost 2 bases. Germline CDR1 MNHEY, CDR2 SVGAGI. This CDR3 has 16 residues. This CDR3 reads CASSYSRTGTPYEQYF. CDR3 in DNA: TGTGCCAGCAGTTACTCGAGGACAGGGACCCCCTACGAGCAGTACTTC.

This clonotype occurred a few times. The CDR3 DNA reads as TGTGCCAGCAGCCAAGGGGACAGGAGGACCTACGAGCAGTACTTC. Amino acids: CASSQGDRRTYEQYF. The chain combines TRBV4-2 with TRBJ2-7, with TRBD1 matching 8 bases. Germline V gene data show CDR1 as LGHNA and CDR2 as YNFKEQ. Trimming at V came to 1 base and at J to 2 bases, leaving 4 bases not matched to a gene. The CDR3 spans 15 residues.

This clonotype appeared a few times. This rearrangement joins TRBV9 to TRBJ2-3; TRBD2 matches at 13 bases. This CDR3 region has 17 residues. With V trimmed by 0 bases and J by 3 bases, 4 bases remained unmatched. In germline, CDR1 is SGDLS, CDR2 YYNGEE. The CDR3 DNA reads TGTGCCAGCAGCGTAGCTACTAGCGGGGGGGCGACAGATACGCAGTATTTT. Residues: CASSVATSGGATDTQYF.

This clonotype was seen only a few times. Here the CDR3 reads CASSLIGVREQFF. The DNA of the CDR3 is TGTGCCAGCAGTTTAATTGGGGTGCGTGAGCAGTTCTTC. This rearrangement joins TRBV28 to TRBJ2-1; D not certain. V was pared by 2 bases and J by 9 bases, with 11 bases between. The CDR3 is made up of 13 amino acids. Germline assignment: CDR1 MDHEN and CDR2 SYDVKM.

CDR3 DNA: TGTGCCAGCAGTTACTCGTTATGGCGGGGCACAGATACGCAGTATTTT. Residues: CASSYSLWRGTDTQYF. V is TRBV6-2 or TRBV6-3 and J is TRBJ2-3; a possible D gene is TRBD2 (5 bases). V was clipped by 0 bases and J by 1 base, with 11 bases between them. Germline V CDR1 and CDR2: MNHEY, SVGEGT. The CDR3 extends over 16 amino acids.